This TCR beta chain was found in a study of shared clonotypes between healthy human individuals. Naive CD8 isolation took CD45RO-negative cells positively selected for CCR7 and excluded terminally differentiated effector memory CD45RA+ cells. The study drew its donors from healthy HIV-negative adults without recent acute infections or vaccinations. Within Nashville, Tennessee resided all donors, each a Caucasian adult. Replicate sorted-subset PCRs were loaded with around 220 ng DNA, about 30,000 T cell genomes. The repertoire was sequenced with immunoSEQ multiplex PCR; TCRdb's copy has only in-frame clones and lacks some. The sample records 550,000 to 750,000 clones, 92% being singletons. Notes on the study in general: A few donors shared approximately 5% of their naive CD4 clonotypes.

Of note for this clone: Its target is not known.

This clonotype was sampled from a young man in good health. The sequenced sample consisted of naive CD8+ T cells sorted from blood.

The CDR3 DNA follows: TGTGCCAGCACGCTTGAATCAGGCCAGCCGAACACTGAAGCTTTCTTT. As protein: CASTLESGQPNTEAFF. The chain employs TRBV5-8 and TRBJ1-1; D remains ambiguous. Trimming shortened V by 6 bases and J by 1 base, and 19 bases separated the two germline ends. Germline lookup yields CDR1 SGHTS and CDR2 YDEGEE. The CDR3 is 16 residues long.